These T cell receptor beta chains were read from a single sample in a study of PD-1 blockade in classical Hodgkin lymphoma. Some clones are missing from TCRdb's copy, which holds only in-frame ones; the method was immunoSEQ multiplex PCR. The repertoire holds some 5,400 clones, 86% seen once, with 20% in the top ten. The material sequenced was CD8+ T cells from blood. Receptors were obtained from a human donor with classical Hodgkin lymphoma. The CDR3 runs from the conserved cysteine through the conserved F or W. Fields, in order: V gene, CDR3 protein.

v_call: TRBV2; cdr3_aa: CASEGDRVNQPQHF
v_call: TRBV5-5; cdr3_aa: CASSPRLAGEPEQYF
v_call: TRBV19; cdr3_aa: CASSKVRYNEQFF
v_call: TRBV11-1; cdr3_aa: CASSLEAQGYTF
v_call: TRBV25-1; cdr3_aa: CASSPPGLTYEQYF
v_call: TRBV25-1; cdr3_aa: CASSGSGNTIYF
v_call: TRBV13; cdr3_aa: CASGPLGTGGDNEQFF
v_call: TRBV9; cdr3_aa: CASSEGAGEVYEQYF
v_call: TRBV5-5; cdr3_aa: CASSAGTSGSKRYEQYF
v_call: TRBV25-1; cdr3_aa: CASTGTGGDEQYF
v_call: TRBV27; cdr3_aa: CASSPPGTGFEQYF
v_call: TRBV25-1; cdr3_aa: CASSSHGREGQEEQYF
v_call: TRBV5-4; cdr3_aa: CASSLGGVWYEQYF
v_call: TRBV25-1; cdr3_aa: CASSDRRDERYEQYF
v_call: TRBV19; cdr3_aa: CASMAINYGYTF
v_call: TRBV6-4; cdr3_aa: CASTREGTNTGELFF
v_call: TRBV7-8; cdr3_aa: CASSLVNEQFF
v_call: TRBV4-1; cdr3_aa: CASSRGVTGELFF
v_call: TRBV12-5; cdr3_aa: CASGLTGTGTYEQYF
v_call: TRBV7-7; cdr3_aa: CASSSGTQETQYF
v_call: TRBV28; cdr3_aa: CASSFSGGTEAFF
v_call: TRBV6-6; cdr3_aa: CASSYPSYYGYTF
v_call: TRBV7-8; cdr3_aa: CASSPTSGITDTQYF
v_call: TRBV5-4; cdr3_aa: CASSIDRAYTEAFF
v_call: TRBV11-2; cdr3_aa: CASSSFRLHFYGYTF
v_call: TRBV7-9; cdr3_aa: CASSRGVSGNTIYF
v_call: TRBV5-1; cdr3_aa: CASSLAIDRADTDTQYF
v_call: TRBV5-8; cdr3_aa: CASSSYTFRGPDTQYF
v_call: TRBV5-3; cdr3_aa: CARSLGGQGPRGPNGYTF
v_call: TRBV6-1; cdr3_aa: CASIRAVMNTEAFF
v_call: TRBV19; cdr3_aa: CASSPAGLYNEQFF
v_call: TRBV7-9; cdr3_aa: CASSSPGTGPYEQYF
v_call: TRBV5-5; cdr3_aa: CASSARYSNTEAFF
v_call: TRBV25-1; cdr3_aa: CASRLTRDEQFF
v_call: TRBV10-3; cdr3_aa: CAISTPSRTREQYF
v_call: TRBV4-1; cdr3_aa: CASSPGLAGGRVNPHQETQYF
v_call: TRBV6-4; cdr3_aa: CASSELADYTDTQYF
v_call: TRBV25-1; cdr3_aa: CASSESTSGRAGDEQFF
v_call: TRBV9; cdr3_aa: CASSPRTGLLVHEQYF
v_call: TRBV25-1; cdr3_aa: CASSDLDHQANEKLFF
v_call: TRBV29-1; cdr3_aa: CSAGTGWVTDTQYF
v_call: TRBV7-9; cdr3_aa: CASSLWGTPYEQYF
v_call: TRBV6-4; cdr3_aa: CASSEAGGTGELFF
v_call: TRBV9; cdr3_aa: CASSVGRSDTEAFF
v_call: TRBV25-1; cdr3_aa: CASRRDSNEQFF
v_call: TRBV10-3; cdr3_aa: CAISESEWGFDTQYF
v_call: TRBV6-4; cdr3_aa: CASSDSQAGGGEQFF
v_call: TRBV30; cdr3_aa: CAWSIAGGDEQFF
v_call: TRBV25-1; cdr3_aa: CASGADGSAYEQYF
v_call: TRBV6-4; cdr3_aa: CASSARERDTQYF
v_call: TRBV4-2; cdr3_aa: CASSQDPGTASYEQYF
v_call: TRBV5-4; cdr3_aa: CASRWEGVINEQFF
v_call: TRBV9; cdr3_aa: CASTPTRGAETQYF
v_call: TRBV6-6; cdr3_aa: CASSLPVDSGNTIYF